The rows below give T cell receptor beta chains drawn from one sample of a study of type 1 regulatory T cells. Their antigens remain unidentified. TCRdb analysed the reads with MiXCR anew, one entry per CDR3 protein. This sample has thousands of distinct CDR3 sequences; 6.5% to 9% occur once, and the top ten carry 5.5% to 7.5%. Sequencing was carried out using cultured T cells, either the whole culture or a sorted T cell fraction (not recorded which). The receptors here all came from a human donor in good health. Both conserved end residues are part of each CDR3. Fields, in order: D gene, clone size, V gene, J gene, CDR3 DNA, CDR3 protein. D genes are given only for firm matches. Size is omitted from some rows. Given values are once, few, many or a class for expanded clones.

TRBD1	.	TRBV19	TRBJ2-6	TGTGCCAGTACCCCGGGACAGAGTCCCTCTGGGGCCAGCGTCCTGACTTTC	CASTPGQSPSGASVLTF
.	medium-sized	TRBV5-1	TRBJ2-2	TGCGCCAGCAGCCCCCTACGACAGCTCACCGGGGAGCTGTTTTTT	CASSPLRQLTGELFF
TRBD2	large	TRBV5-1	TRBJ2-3	TGCGCCAGCAGCTTCGACACCGGACTAGCGGGAGTTACATATACGCAGTATTTT	CASSFDTGLAGVTYTQYF
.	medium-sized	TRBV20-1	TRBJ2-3	TGCAGTGCTAGAGATTTAGAGACAGATAACACAGATACGCAGTATTTT	CSARDLETDNTDTQYF
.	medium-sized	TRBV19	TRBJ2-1	TGTGCCAGTAGTACGACGTCCTCCTCCTACAATGAGCAGTTCTTC	CASSTTSSSYNEQFF
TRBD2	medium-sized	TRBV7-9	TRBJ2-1	TGTGCCAGCAGCCTCGGACTAGCGGCGAACAATGAGCAGTTCTTC	CASSLGLAANNEQFF
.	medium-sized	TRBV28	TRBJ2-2	TGTGCCACCGGACGAAACACCGGGGAGCTGTTTTTT	CATGRNTGELFF
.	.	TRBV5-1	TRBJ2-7	TGCGCCAGCAGCCACGCTGGGTCCTACGAGCAGTACTTC	CASSHAGSYEQYF
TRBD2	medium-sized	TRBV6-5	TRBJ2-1	TGTGCCAGCATCCCCATGACTAGCGGGGCGAATGAGCAGTTCTTC	CASIPMTSGANEQFF
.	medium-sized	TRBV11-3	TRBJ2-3	TGTGCCAGCAGCTTAGAGGAGGGTGATACGCAGTATTTT	CASSLEEGDTQYF
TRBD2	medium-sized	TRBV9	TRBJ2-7	TGTGCCAGCAGCGTAGATTTGGGCGGGAGCTCCTACGAGCAGTACTTC	CASSVDLGGSSYEQYF
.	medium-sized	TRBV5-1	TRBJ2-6	TGCGCCAGCAGCTTGAGTACTGGGGCCAACGTCCTGACTTTC	CASSLSTGANVLTF
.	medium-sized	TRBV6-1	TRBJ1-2	TGTGCCAGCAGTGATGACTCGCTGAGGGTCCATGGCTACACCTTC	CASSDDSLRVHGYTF
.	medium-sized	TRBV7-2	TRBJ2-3	TGTGCCAGCAGCCTTAACCGTATAGATACGCAGTATTTT	CASSLNRIDTQYF
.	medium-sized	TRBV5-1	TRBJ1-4	TGCGCCAGCAGCTTGGAGCCAGCCGCTAATGAAAAACTGTTTTTT	CASSLEPAANEKLFF
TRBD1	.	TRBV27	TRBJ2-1	TGTGCCAGCAGTAGCAGACAGGGGGCTGCCAAGGAGCAGGTCTTC	CASSSRQGAAKEQVF
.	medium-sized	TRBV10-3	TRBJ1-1	TGTGCCATCAGTGATAACCCCGGGATGGAAGCTTTCTTT	CAISDNPGMEAFF
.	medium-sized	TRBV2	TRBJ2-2	TGTGCCGTCGGATCCGGGGAGCTGTTTTTT	CAVGSGELFF
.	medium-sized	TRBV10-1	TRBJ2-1	TGCGCCAGCAGGATGGAGGGAGAGTCAAGTGAGCAGTTCTTC	CASRMEGESSEQFF
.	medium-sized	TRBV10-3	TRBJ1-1	TGTGCCATCAGGGGGACGCTGGGGGTGAACACTGAAGCTTTCTTT	CAIRGTLGVNTEAFF
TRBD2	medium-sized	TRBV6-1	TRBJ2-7	TGTGCCAGTACCAAGCGGGGGAGCCACGAGCAGTACTTC	CASTKRGSHEQYF
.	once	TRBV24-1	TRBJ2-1	TGTGCCACCGAGGGGGGAGCGGAATCCTACAATGAGCAGTTCTTT	CATEGGAESYNEQFF
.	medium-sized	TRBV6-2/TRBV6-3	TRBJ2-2	TGTGCCAGCAGCTACATACTGACAGTCGGGAACACCGGGGAGCTGTTTTTT	CASSYILTVGNTGELFF
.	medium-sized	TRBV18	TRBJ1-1	TGTGCCAGCTCACCATTCTACAGCAACACTGAAGCTTTCTTT	CASSPFYSNTEAFF
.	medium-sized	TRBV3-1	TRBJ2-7	TGTGCCAGCAGCCAAGAATCCGGACCGAACTACGAGCAGTACTTC	CASSQESGPNYEQYF
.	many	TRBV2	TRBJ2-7	TGTGCCAGCAGTCGTTCAGGAGCAAGGGAGCAGTACTTC	CASSRSGAREQYF
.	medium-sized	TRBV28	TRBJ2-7	TGTGCCAGCAGTTTCGGGCTTGGCTACGAGCAGTACTTC	CASSFGLGYEQYF
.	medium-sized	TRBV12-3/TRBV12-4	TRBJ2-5	TGTGCCAGCGGTCTGCGGGAATCGGGAGAGACCCAGTACTTC	CASGLRESGETQYF